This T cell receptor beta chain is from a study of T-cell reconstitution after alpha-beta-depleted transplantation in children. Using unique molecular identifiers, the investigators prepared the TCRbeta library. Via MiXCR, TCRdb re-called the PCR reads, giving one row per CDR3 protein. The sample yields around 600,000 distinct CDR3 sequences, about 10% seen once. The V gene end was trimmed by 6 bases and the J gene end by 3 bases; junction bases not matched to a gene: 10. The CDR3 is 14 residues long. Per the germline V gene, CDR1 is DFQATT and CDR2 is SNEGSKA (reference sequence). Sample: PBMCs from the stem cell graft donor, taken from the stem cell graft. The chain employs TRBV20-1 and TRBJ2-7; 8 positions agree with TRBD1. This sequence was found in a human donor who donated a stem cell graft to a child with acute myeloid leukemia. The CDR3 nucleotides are TGCAGTGCAGACTCCGGGACAGGCCTCTACGAGCAGTACTTC. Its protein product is CSADSGTGLYEQYF.